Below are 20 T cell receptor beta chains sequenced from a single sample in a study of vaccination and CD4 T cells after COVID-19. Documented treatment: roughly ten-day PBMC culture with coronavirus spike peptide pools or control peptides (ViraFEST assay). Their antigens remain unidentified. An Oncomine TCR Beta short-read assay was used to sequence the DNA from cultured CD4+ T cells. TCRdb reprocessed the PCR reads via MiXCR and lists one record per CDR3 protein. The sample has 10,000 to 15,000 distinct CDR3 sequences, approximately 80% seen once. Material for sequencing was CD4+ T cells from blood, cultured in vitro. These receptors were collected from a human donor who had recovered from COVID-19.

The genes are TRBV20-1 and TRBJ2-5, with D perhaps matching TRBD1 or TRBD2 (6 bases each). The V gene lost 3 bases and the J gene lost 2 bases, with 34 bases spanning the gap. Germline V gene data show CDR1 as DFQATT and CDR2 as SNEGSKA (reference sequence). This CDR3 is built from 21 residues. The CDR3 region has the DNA TGCAGTGCTAGGTCTTTGGGGGGCCATAAAACACCAGACAGCATACAAGAGACCCAGTACTTC. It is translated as CSARSLGGHKTPDSIQETQYF.

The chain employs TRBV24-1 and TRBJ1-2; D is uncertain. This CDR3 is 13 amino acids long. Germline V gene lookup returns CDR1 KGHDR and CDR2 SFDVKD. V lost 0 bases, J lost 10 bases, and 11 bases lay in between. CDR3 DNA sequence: TGTGCCACCAGTGATTTGGTATCCCCGATCTACACCTTC. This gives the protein CATSDLVSPIYTF.

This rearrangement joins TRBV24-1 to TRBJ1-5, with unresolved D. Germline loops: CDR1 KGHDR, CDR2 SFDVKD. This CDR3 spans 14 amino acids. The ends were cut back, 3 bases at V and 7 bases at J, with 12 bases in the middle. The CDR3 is CATSDAGFWQPQHF. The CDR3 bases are TGTGCCACCAGTGATGCTGGGTTCTGGCAGCCCCAGCATTTT.

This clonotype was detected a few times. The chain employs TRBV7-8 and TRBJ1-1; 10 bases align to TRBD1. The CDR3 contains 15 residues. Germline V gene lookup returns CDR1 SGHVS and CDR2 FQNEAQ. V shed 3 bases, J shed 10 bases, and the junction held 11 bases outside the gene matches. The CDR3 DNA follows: TGTGCCAGCAGCTTGGGGACAGGGGATCCCGGGGGAGCTTTCTTT. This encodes CASSLGTGDPGGAFF.

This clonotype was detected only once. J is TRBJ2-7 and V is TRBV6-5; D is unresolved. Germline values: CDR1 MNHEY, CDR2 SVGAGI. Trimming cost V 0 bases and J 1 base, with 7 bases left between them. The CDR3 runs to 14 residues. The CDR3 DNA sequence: TGTGCCAGCAGTTACTCGGGCAGTTCCTACGAGCAGTACTTC. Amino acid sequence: CASSYSGSSYEQYF.

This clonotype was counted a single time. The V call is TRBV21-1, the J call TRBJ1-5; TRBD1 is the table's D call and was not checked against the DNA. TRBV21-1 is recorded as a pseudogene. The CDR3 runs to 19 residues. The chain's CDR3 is CASSKGARCLTKVCWAQHF. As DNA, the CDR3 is TGTGCCAGCAGCAAAGGGGCGCGGTGTCTTACTAAGGTGTGTTGGGCCCAGCATTTT.

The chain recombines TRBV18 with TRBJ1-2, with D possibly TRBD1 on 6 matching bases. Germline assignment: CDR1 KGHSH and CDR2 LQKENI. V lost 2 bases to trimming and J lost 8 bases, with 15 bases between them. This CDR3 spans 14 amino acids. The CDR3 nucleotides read TGTGCCAGCTCACCATCCAACAGGGCGGTGGGCTACACCTTC. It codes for CASSPSNRAVGYTF.

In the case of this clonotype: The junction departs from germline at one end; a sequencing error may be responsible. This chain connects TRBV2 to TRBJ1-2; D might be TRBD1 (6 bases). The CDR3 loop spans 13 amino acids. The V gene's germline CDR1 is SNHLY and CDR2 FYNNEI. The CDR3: CASRPGTSTGYIF. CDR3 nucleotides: TGTGCCAGCAGGCCCGGGACATCGACTGGCTACATCTTC.

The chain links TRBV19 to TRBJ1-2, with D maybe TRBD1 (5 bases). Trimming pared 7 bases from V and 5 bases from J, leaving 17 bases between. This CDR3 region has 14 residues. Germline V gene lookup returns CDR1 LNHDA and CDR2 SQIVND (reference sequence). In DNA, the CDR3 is TGTGCCAGTACCTTGCAGGGTAACCCTTATGGCTACACCTTC. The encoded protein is CASTLQGNPYGYTF.

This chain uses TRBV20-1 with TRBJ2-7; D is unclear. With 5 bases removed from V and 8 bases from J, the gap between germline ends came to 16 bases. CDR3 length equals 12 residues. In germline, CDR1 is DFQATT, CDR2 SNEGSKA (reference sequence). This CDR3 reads CSAAMSALKQYF. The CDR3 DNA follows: TGCAGTGCTGCAATGTCTGCCCTCAAGCAGTACTTC.

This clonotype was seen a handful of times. The CDR3 reads CASTTGGNYGYTF. As DNA, the CDR3 is TGTGCCAGCACCACGGGGGGGAACTATGGCTACACCTTC. The genes are TRBV6-1 and TRBJ1-2; D possibly corresponds to TRBD1 (5 bases). This CDR3 is 13 amino acids long. Looked up from germline, CDR1 is MNHNS and CDR2 is SASEGT. The germline V and J ends were trimmed by 7 bases and 2 bases, with 11 bases remaining between them.

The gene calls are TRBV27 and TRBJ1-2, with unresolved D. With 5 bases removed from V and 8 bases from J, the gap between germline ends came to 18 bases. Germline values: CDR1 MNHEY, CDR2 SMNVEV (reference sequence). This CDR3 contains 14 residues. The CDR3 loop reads CASSEVGRWQGYTF. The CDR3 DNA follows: TGTGCCAGCAGTGAGGTCGGCAGGTGGCAGGGCTACACCTTC.

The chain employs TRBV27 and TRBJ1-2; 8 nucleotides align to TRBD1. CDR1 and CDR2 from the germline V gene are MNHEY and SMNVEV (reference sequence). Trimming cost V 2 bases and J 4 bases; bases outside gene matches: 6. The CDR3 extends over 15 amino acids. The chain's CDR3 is CASSLGQGPFYGYTF. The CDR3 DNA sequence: TGTGCCAGCAGTTTAGGACAGGGACCTTTCTATGGCTACACCTTC.

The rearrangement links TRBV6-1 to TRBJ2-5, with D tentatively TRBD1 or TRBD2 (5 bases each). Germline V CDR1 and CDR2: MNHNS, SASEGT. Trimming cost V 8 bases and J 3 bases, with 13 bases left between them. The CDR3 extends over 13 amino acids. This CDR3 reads CASQTGTKETQYF. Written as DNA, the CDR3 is TGTGCCAGCCAAACCGGGACGAAAGAGACCCAGTACTTC.

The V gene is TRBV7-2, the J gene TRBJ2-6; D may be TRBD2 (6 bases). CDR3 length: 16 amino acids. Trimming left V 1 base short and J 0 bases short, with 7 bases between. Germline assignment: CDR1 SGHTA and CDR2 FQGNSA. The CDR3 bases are TGTGCCAGCAGCTTAGTCGGGGGCTCTGGGGCCAACGTCCTGACTTTC. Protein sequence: CASSLVGGSGANVLTF.

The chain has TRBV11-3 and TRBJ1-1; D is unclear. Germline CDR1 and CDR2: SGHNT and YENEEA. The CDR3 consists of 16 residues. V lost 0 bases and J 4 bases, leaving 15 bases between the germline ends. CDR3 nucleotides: TGTGCCAGCAGCTTAGATAAGTTGTCGTGGGGCACTGAAGCTTTCTTT. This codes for CASSLDKLSWGTEAFF.

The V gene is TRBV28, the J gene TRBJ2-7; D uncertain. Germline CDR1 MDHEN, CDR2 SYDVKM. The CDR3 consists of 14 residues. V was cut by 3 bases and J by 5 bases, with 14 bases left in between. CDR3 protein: CASSLAGSRDEQYF. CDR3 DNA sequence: TGTGCCAGCAGTTTGGCCGGGTCCAGAGACGAGCAGTACTTC.

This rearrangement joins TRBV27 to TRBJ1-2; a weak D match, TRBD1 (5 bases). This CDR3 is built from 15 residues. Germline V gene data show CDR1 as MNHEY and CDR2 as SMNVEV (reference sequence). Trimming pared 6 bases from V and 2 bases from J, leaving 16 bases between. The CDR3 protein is CASRPVRVANYGYTF. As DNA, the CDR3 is TGTGCCAGCAGACCTGTCAGGGTAGCAAACTATGGCTACACCTTC.

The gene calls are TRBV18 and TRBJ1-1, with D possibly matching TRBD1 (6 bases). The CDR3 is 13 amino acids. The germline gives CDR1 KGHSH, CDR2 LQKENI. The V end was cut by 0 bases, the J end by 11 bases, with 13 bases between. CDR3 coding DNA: TGTGCCAGCTCACCACCGACAGGTGGCTACGCTTTCTTT. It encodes CASSPPTGGYAFF.

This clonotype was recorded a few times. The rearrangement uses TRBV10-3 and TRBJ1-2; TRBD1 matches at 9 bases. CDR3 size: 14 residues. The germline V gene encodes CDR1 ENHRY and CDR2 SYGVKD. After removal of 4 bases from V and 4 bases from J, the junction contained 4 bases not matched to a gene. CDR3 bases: TGTGCCATCAGTGTGACAGGGGGTGGCTATGGCTACACCTTC. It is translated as CAISVTGGGYGYTF.